This T cell receptor (beta chain) was sequenced in a study of blood T cells in healthy people across ages (dated by TCRdb to the mid-2010s). In the study overall: In model experiments, template switching captured about one uniquely barcoded TCR beta cDNA molecule for every two T cells. To track age-related changes in TCR beta repertoire diversity, the study relied on deep sequencing normalized with unique cDNA molecular identifiers. Using the same blood draw, the study looked at two additional independent replicas of 1 million unique cDNA reads for two donors, one aged 18 to 30 and the other aged 80 or older. The donors were split into four age groups: young (average approximately 16 years), middle-aged (39), aged (62) and long-lived (over 75). To avoid experimental bias, donors of different ages were randomly spread across the sequencing lanes. What the research found in general, with its limitations: Compared with the aged group, more naive CD4+ T cells, fewer expanded clones and increased TCR diversity were shown by the long-lived group, suggesting age selection. Estimates of total diversity from one million sequenced T cells were regarded as lower bounds and underestimates. Bulk unsorted PBMC profiling prevented conclusive comparison of naive and antigen-experienced compartments. The CMV infection status of donors was not known, potentially confounding age-related changes in expanded clonotypes. As age increased, observed TCR beta diversity per million T cells dropped in a roughly linear way, and a significant reduction was already evident by age 40. Observed TCR beta diversity correlated strongly with the percentage of naive T cells measured by flow cytometry.

The roughly 39 donors, aged 6 to 90 years, were systemically healthy Caucasian individuals from Russia. Ten milliliters of peripheral blood were drawn from each donor into EDTA-treated Vacutainer tubes. Ficoll-Paque density-gradient centrifugation was used to isolate PBMCs, with at least 7 million per sample. Total RNA, at least 6 micrograms per sample, was extracted from PBMCs with Trizol reagent. For every donor, an aliquot of PBMCs went through flow cytometry to measure the percentages of naive CD45RAhigh/CD27high T cells. The table lists this clonotype with a few counts. The antigen this receptor binds is unknown. No base qualities exist here, and no much larger clone lies one base off it. Preparation of the library involved 5' RACE. The sequencing machine was an Illumina HiSeq 2500. The second PCR ran for about 6 to 11 cycles and used a J-beta primer mix along with a sample-barcoded 5' primer. A template-switch 5' adaptor carrying 12 random nucleotides introduced a unique molecular identifier onto each TCR beta cDNA molecule. Each sample yielded at least 3 million CDR3-containing paired-end reads. First-strand cDNA synthesis was performed from all RNA using the Mint cDNA synthesis kit, with priming by a TRBC-specific oligonucleotide. Following uracil-DNA glycosylase treatment, a first 18-cycle PCR with universal primers M1SS and BC2_uni_R was performed on all cDNA. The original pipeline was this. Normalization of each sample was performed by random selection of 1 million high-quality reads, each carrying a distinct molecular identifier. Instead of being binned into consensus sequences, reads that shared molecular identifiers were thrown out. MiTCR, with a Q25 quality threshold and the strictest error-elimination algorithm, was used for CDR3 identification, clonotype clustering and error correction. Lower-bound total TCR beta diversity was estimated with a nonparametric unseen species model using Euler transformation. Starting from the raw public reads, TCRdb applied fastp trimming at Q25, assembled clones with MiXCR and retained in-frame beta chains. Rows with one shared CDR3 protein collapse into an entry with the most common genes and DNA. The V and J calls come from TCRdb's annotation, not from the publication. This sample is represented by 850,000 to 1,100,000 distinct CDR3 sequences; roughly two fifths of them were singletons. In total, the top ten clones hold about an eighth of the sample.

Relative to germline, V is 3 bases shorter and J is 9 bases shorter, with 8 bases between their ends. The CDR3 measures 11 amino acids from cysteine to phenylalanine. The kept DNA is CDR3 alone, 33 bases in frame from the first base. CDR1 MDHEN and CDR2 SYDVKM were looked up in the germline V gene. The receptor chain draws on TRBV28 and TRBJ2-5; the D gene assignment is ambiguous. The sample comprised blood. This receptor was obtained from a man aged 18 to 30 in good health. The encoded CDR3 is CASSLVPPQYF. Here is the DNA: TGTGCCAGCAGTTTGGTTCCGCCCCAGTACTTC.